This T cell receptor (beta chain) was observed in a study of blood T cell repertoires in COVID-19. This CDR3 region has 14 residues. Trimming left V 6 bases short and J 4 bases short, with 15 bases between. Methods used by the authors: The assay estimated nucleated cells by amplifying reference gene primers. TCRdb's copy holds only in-frame clones and misses some; the assay was immunoSEQ multiplex PCR. V, J and clone size derive from that table, while D and trimming were established from the DNA sequence. The table lists under 200,000 clones, roughly 80% of them singletons. The sequenced sample was peripheral blood. The receptor was derived from a man aged 55-75 years with active or convalescent COVID-19. This sequence joins TRBV23-1 and TRBJ1-2, with D possibly matching TRBD1 (5 bases). TRBV23-1 is designated an ORF whose function remains uncertain. CDR3 coding DNA: TGCGCCAGCAGAAAGGCCCAGGGAGGCTATGGCTACACCTTC. The encoded protein is CASRKAQGGYGYTF.